The rows below give T cell receptor beta chains drawn from one sample of a study of blood T cell repertoires in COVID-19. The method was immunoSEQ multiplex PCR; TCRdb's version includes in-frame clones alone and lacks a portion of them. The sample consists of about 410,000 clones, about nine tenths of them appearing once. Sequenced input: peripheral blood. These receptors came from a young woman with active or convalescent COVID-19. CDR3s include the opening cysteine and the closing phenylalanine or tryptophan. D genes are given only for firm matches. The listing skips clone size in some rows; elsewhere it reads once, few, many or a size class.

D,size,V,J,DNA,CDR3
TRBD2,NA,TRBV29-1,TRBJ2-3,TGCAGCGTTGGGGGTACTAGCGGGGTTACAGATACGCAGTATTTT,CSVGGTSGVTDTQYF
TRBD1,NA,TRBV14,TRBJ1-1,TGTGCCAGCAGCGAGCTAACCGGGACAGCGAACACTGAAGCTTTCTTT,CASSELTGTANTEAFF
NA,NA,TRBV2,TRBJ2-7,TGTGCCAGCAGCGAGGGCCTTTTCTACGAGCAGTACTTC,CASSEGLFYEQYF
NA,NA,TRBV6-5,TRBJ1-1,TGTGCCAGCAGTTACGTAACGGCGGCGGGCACTGAAGCTTTCTTT,CASSYVTAAGTEAFF
NA,NA,TRBV3-1/TRBV3-2,TRBJ1-4,TGTGCCAGCAGCCAAGGTCGGGGAGAAAAACTGTTTTTT,CASSQGRGEKLFF
TRBD1,NA,TRBV7-9,TRBJ1-2,TGTGCCAGCAGCTTAGCGCGGGGACAGGGTAGGAGCGATGGCTACACCTTC,CASSLARGQGRSDGYTF
NA,NA,TRBV7-4,TRBJ2-5,TGTGCCAGCAGCCCAGTTCCGGGACGACAGGCTACCCAAGAGACCCAGTACTTC,CASSPVPGRQATQETQYF
NA,once,TRBV5-1,TRBJ2-3,TGCGCCAGCAGCTTGGAAGTAGAATCCACAGATACGCAGTATTTT,CASSLEVESTDTQYF
TRBD2,NA,TRBV28,TRBJ2-3,TGTGCCAGCAGTTCTGGGGGTTGGGGGAGGGTTACAGATACGCAGTATTTT,CASSSGGWGRVTDTQYF
TRBD1,NA,TRBV29-1,TRBJ2-5,TGCAGCGTGTATCCGGGACAGGGTGTATGGCAAGAGACCCAGTACTTC,CSVYPGQGVWQETQYF
TRBD2,NA,TRBV18,TRBJ2-3,TGTGCCAGCTCACCAACCAGCGGGGGGGTCAGGGATACGCAGTATTTT,CASSPTSGGVRDTQYF
NA,once,TRBV7-9,TRBJ1-1,TGTGCCAGCAGCAAAACAGGGACTGAAGCTTTCTTT,CASSKTGTEAFF
NA,many,TRBV11-2,TRBJ1-4,TGTGCCACCCAGGGGAATGAAAAACTGTTTTTT,CATQGNEKLFF
TRBD1,NA,TRBV4-1,TRBJ1-1,TGCGCCAGCAGCCAAGCCCCGACAGGGAGGCCCTTAAACACTGAAGCTTTCTTT,CASSQAPTGRPLNTEAFF
TRBD2,NA,TRBV5-1,TRBJ2-1,TGCGCCAGCAGCCCCTCCTTGGGTCTAGCGGGAGACAATGAGCAGTTCTTC,CASSPSLGLAGDNEQFF
NA,NA,TRBV23-1,TRBJ1-3,TGCGCCAGCAGTCAGGGGGGGCGCTTGGGAAACACCATATATTTT,CASSQGGRLGNTIYF
TRBD1,NA,TRBV5-4,TRBJ1-1,TGTGCCAGCAGCTATGAACAGGGGGCCCTTAACACTGAAGCTTTCTTT,CASSYEQGALNTEAFF
NA,NA,TRBV7-9,TRBJ1-5,TGTGCCAGCAGCGCGCTGGGGGCCGGGTATAGCAATCAGCCCCAGCATTTT,CASSALGAGYSNQPQHF
NA,NA,TRBV6-5,TRBJ1-4,TGTGCCAGCAGCAACAGGGCAACTAATGAAAAACTGTTTTTT,CASSNRATNEKLFF
TRBD2,NA,TRBV3-1/TRBV3-2,TRBJ2-2,TGTGCCAGCAGCCAAGTTGTTTTGCGGGGGACGAACACCGGGGAGCTGTTTTTT,CASSQVVLRGTNTGELFF
TRBD1,few,TRBV5-4,TRBJ1-3,TGTGCCAGCAGCCCAGGGGGTTCTGGAAACACCATATATTTT,CASSPGGSGNTIYF
NA,NA,TRBV7-9,TRBJ2-1,TGTGCCAGCAGCCCCGGGTTTGGCTCCTACAATGAGCAGTTCTTC,CASSPGFGSYNEQFF
TRBD2,once,TRBV6-2/TRBV6-3,TRBJ2-1,TGTGCCAGCAGTTACGGCTCTAGCGGCAGCAATGAGCAGTTCTTC,CASSYGSSGSNEQFF
NA,NA,TRBV10-3,TRBJ2-6,TGTGCCGTTCAGTCAGGGACTGGGGCCAACGTCCTGACTTTC,CAVQSGTGANVLTF
NA,NA,TRBV10-1,TRBJ1-3,TGCGCCAGCAGTGTCTCCGTTCTAGCGTCCCCAGGGTCTGGAAACACCATATATTTT,CASSVSVLASPGSGNTIYF
NA,NA,TRBV29-1,TRBJ1-2,TGCAGCGTTGACACTGACAGATCACCCTACACCTTC,CSVDTDRSPYTF
NA,NA,TRBV6-4,TRBJ1-2,TGTGCCAGCAGTGACTCCCCTGGGCCGCCCTATGGCTACACCTTC,CASSDSPGPPYGYTF
NA,NA,TRBV18,TRBJ2-7,TGTGCCAGCTCACCAGTTAACCAGGACTACGAGCAGTACTTC,CASSPVNQDYEQYF
NA,once,TRBV7-9,TRBJ1-2,TGTGCCAGCAGCTTATCCCAAAATAACTATGGCTACACCTTC,CASSLSQNNYGYTF
TRBD1,few,TRBV19,TRBJ2-7,TGTGCCAGTAGCAAAATCGGGACAGGGGACTACGAGCAGTACTTC,CASSKIGTGDYEQYF
TRBD1,NA,TRBV6-5,TRBJ1-5,TGTGCCAGCAGTTGGGACAGGGAAGGCAATCAGCCCCAGCATTTT,CASSWDREGNQPQHF
TRBD1,NA,TRBV5-1,TRBJ1-2,TGCGCCAGCAGCTTCGGAGACAGGGGCTATGGCTACACCTTC,CASSFGDRGYGYTF
NA,once,TRBV2,TRBJ1-1,TGTGCCCCCCCAGTAGGAGGGAGAGGCACTGAAGCTTTCTTT,CAPPVGGRGTEAFF
TRBD2,NA,TRBV29-1,TRBJ2-5,TGCAGCGTTGAATACCTAGCGGGGCTTCAAGAGACCCAGTACTTC,CSVEYLAGLQETQYF
NA,NA,TRBV6-2/TRBV6-3,TRBJ1-2,TGTGCCAGCAGTTACACAGGGTTCCAAGGCTACACCTTC,CASSYTGFQGYTF
TRBD2,few,TRBV27,TRBJ2-7,TGTGCCAGCAGATACACCGGACTAGCGGGGGGCACCTACGAGCAGTACTTC,CASRYTGLAGGTYEQYF
NA,NA,TRBV20-1,TRBJ2-5,TGCAGTGCTAGTTCTAGAAACACGAATCAAGAGACCCAGTACTTC,CSASSRNTNQETQYF
TRBD1,NA,TRBV19,TRBJ1-2,TGTGCCAGTATTACCGACAGGGGTGCGGGAGGCTACACCTTC,CASITDRGAGGYTF
NA,NA,TRBV7-8,TRBJ1-1,TGTGCCAGCAGCTTAGGGGGGGGGTCCACTGAAGCTTTCTTT,CASSLGGGSTEAFF
TRBD2,once,TRBV2,TRBJ2-5,TGTGCCAGCAGGGGACTAGGGCAAGAGACCCAGTACTTC,CASRGLGQETQYF
NA,NA,TRBV18,TRBJ2-3,TGTGCCAGCTCACTCCCGGGAGTTACAGATACGCAGTATTTT,CASSLPGVTDTQYF
NA,few,TRBV5-4,TRBJ2-7,TGTGCCAGCAGCTCACAAAGCGGGCAGCAGTCCTACGAGCAGTACTTC,CASSSQSGQQSYEQYF
NA,NA,TRBV3-1/TRBV3-2,TRBJ1-1,TGTGCCAGCAGCCCAAGGATAGGGGCCGGCACTGAAGCTTTCTTT,CASSPRIGAGTEAFF
TRBD1,few,TRBV5-6,TRBJ1-2,TGTGCCAGCAGCTTGGCCGACAGGGGACGTGGCTACACCTTC,CASSLADRGRGYTF
NA,NA,TRBV19,TRBJ2-2,TGTGCCAGTAGTTCCCTGGCCACCGGGGAGCTGTTTTTT,CASSSLATGELFF
NA,once,TRBV15,TRBJ1-5,TGTGCCACCAGCAGAGTCCCGACAGAAAGCAATCAGCCCCAGCATTTT,CATSRVPTESNQPQHF
TRBD1,NA,TRBV5-5,TRBJ1-1,TGTGCCAGCAGCCGACAGGGGAACACTGAAGCTTTCTTT,CASSRQGNTEAFF
NA,few,TRBV6-5,TRBJ2-2,TGTGCCAGTGGGGGGAAGGCGGACACCGGGGAGCTGTTTTTT,CASGGKADTGELFF
NA,NA,TRBV27,TRBJ2-7,TGTGCCAGCAGTCCATTGGCGGGGAGCTCCTACGAGCAGTACTTC,CASSPLAGSSYEQYF
NA,NA,TRBV19,TRBJ1-5,TGTGCCAGTAGTGATTCGGGAAATCAGCCCCAGCATTTT,CASSDSGNQPQHF
NA,few,TRBV19,TRBJ2-7,TGTGCCAGTAGTTTGTCCAGCGCGTCCTACGAGCAGTACTTC,CASSLSSASYEQYF
TRBD1,NA,TRBV6-1,TRBJ1-5,TGTGCCAGCAGTGAGGACAGGTCGTATAGCAATCAGCCCCAGCATTTT,CASSEDRSYSNQPQHF
NA,NA,TRBV3-1/TRBV3-2,TRBJ1-6,TGTGCCAGCAGCCCCCCGGGACTATATTCACCCCTCCACTTT,CASSPPGLYSPLHF
NA,NA,TRBV19,TRBJ2-2,TGTGCCAGTAGTATTTCCGACACCGGGGAGCTGTTTTTT,CASSISDTGELFF